This entry features one TCR beta chain sequence. Some clones are missing from TCRdb's copy, which holds only in-frame ones; the method was immunoSEQ multiplex PCR. The sample has 55,000 to 75,000 clones, about 89% seen once. The sample originates from a study of technical replicates of blood from a few donors. Unmatched junction bases numbered 4, after V lost 1 base and J lost 6 bases. Per the germline V gene, CDR1 is LGHNT and CDR2 is FRNRAP. The CDR3 sequence is 14 residues long. The sequencing sample was made of PBMCs. The chain uses TRBV12-5 and TRBJ2-7; TRBD2 aligns across 9 bases. This TCR was sampled from a human donor in good health. Some clones in this sample may be carry-over from other donors' samples. CDR3 region: CASGLGSGSAEQYF. The DNA of the CDR3 is TGTGCTAGTGGTTTGGGTAGCGGGAGTGCCGAGCAGTACTTC.